This TCR beta chain emerged from a study of control samples from healthy donors and cancer patients. The sample holds a few counts of this clone. Germline V CDR1 and CDR2: MDHEN, SYDVKM. This CDR3 spans 13 amino acids. Some clones are missing from TCRdb's copy, which holds only in-frame ones; the method was immunoSEQ multiplex PCR. The sample records roughly 130,000 clones, about 88% being singletons. Source material: blood. The chain combines TRBV28 with TRBJ2-2, with a possible D match to TRBD1 (6 bases). The TCR comes from a middle-aged man in good health. Here the CDR3 reads CASDSFNTGELFF. Written as DNA, the CDR3 is TGTGCTTCGGACAGTTTTAACACCGGGGAGCTGTTTTTT.